This T cell receptor (beta chain) was recovered during a study of T cell repertoires in cytomegalovirus infection. The overall study: Public signatures in TCR beta pointed to CMV infection and matching HLA type.

The V segment lost 5 bases and the J segment 6 bases; nucleotides outside the gene matches: 11. Per the germline V gene, CDR1 is SGHVS and CDR2 is FQNEAQ. The CDR3 totals 16 residues. This clonotype was counted a few times. Its antigen is unidentified. Using its own MiXCR run on the reads, TCRdb lists one record per CDR3 protein. The table lists more than 150,000 distinct CDR3 sequences, about a quarter of them singletons. Study-level points and caveats: HLA-C-restricted TCR beta clonotypes specific for CMV led the ex vivo response. Based on cumulative public TCR beta family frequency, carriers of CMV plus the relevant HLA were identified.

The V and J genes are TRBV7-8 and TRBJ2-1; 9 nucleotides line up with TRBD2. The sequencing input was PBMCs. The clonotype was recovered from a human donor in good health (CMV status not recorded). Some clones in this sample may be carry-over from other donors' samples. CDR3 in amino acids: CASSPPRAGGFNEQFF. The CDR3 DNA follows: TGTGCCAGCAGCCCCCCAAGAGCGGGAGGCTTCAATGAGCAGTTCTTC.